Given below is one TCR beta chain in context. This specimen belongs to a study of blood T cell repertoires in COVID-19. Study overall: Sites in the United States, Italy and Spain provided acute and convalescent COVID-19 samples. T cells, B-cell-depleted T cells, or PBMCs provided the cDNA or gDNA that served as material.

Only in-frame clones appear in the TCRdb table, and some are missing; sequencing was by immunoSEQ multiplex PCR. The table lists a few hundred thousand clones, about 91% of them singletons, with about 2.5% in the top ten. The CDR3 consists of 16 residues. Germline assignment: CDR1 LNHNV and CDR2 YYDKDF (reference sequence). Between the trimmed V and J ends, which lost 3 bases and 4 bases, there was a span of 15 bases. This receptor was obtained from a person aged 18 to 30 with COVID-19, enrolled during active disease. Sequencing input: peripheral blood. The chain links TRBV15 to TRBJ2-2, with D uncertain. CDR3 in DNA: TGTGCCACCAGCAGTTCTATGAAAAGAATCACCGGGGAGCTGTTTTTT. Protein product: CATSSSMKRITGELFF. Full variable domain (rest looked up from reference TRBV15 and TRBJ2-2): DAMVIQNPRYQVTQFGKPVTLSCSQTLNHNVMYWYQQKSSQAPKLLFHYYDKDFNNEADTPDNFQSRRPNTSFCFLDIRSPGLGDTAMYLCATSSSMKRITGELFFGEGSRLTVL.